The rows below give T cell receptor beta chains drawn from one sample of a study of T cell responses to AZD1222 COVID-19 vaccine. Here immunoSEQ multiplex PCR was the method, and the copy in TCRdb shows in-frame clones only, minus some. The data hold 150,000 to 200,000 clones, with around 92% observed a single time. The specimen comprised peripheral blood, sampled on day 0 of AZD1222 vaccination. The receptors come from an adult in good health. CDR3s include the opening cysteine and the closing phenylalanine or tryptophan. The order of the fields is clone size, J gene, D gene, V gene, CDR3 DNA, CDR3 protein. D genes are given only for firm matches. Rows give clone size only sometimes, using once, few, many, or a class for an expanded clone.

>.|TRBJ1-6|.|TRBV7-2
TGTGCCAGCAGCTCCGCCCTTTTTTATTCACCCCTCCACTTT
CASSSALFYSPLHF
>.|TRBJ1-1|.|TRBV18
TGTGCCAGCTCCCCCGCGTCAGCTGGCACTGAAGCTTTCTTT
CASSPASAGTEAFF
>few|TRBJ1-2|.|TRBV18
TGTGCCAGCTCACCCCCGACAGTTGGGGGCAGGGTTGGCTACACCTTC
CASSPPTVGGRVGYTF
>.|TRBJ1-1|.|TRBV5-6
TGTGCCAGCAGCGGGACGGGAGGCCCAAACACTGAAGCTTTCTTT
CASSGTGGPNTEAFF
>.|TRBJ2-2|TRBD1|TRBV7-9
TGTGCCAGCATCCGGGACAGGTCCAACACCGGGGAGCTGTTTTTT
CASIRDRSNTGELFF
>.|TRBJ1-2|.|TRBV12-3/TRBV12-4
TGTGCCAGCAGTAAGGGGGTTGGCTACACCTTC
CASSKGVGYTF
>.|TRBJ2-1|TRBD2|TRBV27
TGTGCCAGCAGTTTATCGCCCTCCCTAGCGGGGGCGGAGAATGAGCAGTTCTTC
CASSLSPSLAGAENEQFF
>.|TRBJ2-2|.|TRBV4-1
TGCGCCAGCAGCCAATCCCCCGCCGGGGCGGGCGGGGAGCTGTTTTTT
CASSQSPAGAGGELFF
>.|TRBJ1-2|.|TRBV18
TGTGCCAGCTCACCACGGAGGGGCGAGGGCTACACCTTC
CASSPRRGEGYTF
>.|TRBJ2-1|TRBD2|TRBV5-1
TGCGCCAGCAGCTTGGATAGCGGGCGTTCCTACAATGAGCAGTTCTTC
CASSLDSGRSYNEQFF
>.|TRBJ1-2|.|TRBV6-2/TRBV6-3
TGTGCCAGCAGTTACTCGGGGATGTCCGGCTACACCTTC
CASSYSGMSGYTF
>.|TRBJ1-2|TRBD1|TRBV6-6
TGTGCCAGCAGTAATGGGACAGGGGGCGCCTATGGCTACACCTTC
CASSNGTGGAYGYTF
>.|TRBJ2-1|TRBD2|TRBV29-1
TGCAGCGTTCCTCAAGCGGGAGTCGGCAATGAGCAGTTCTTC
CSVPQAGVGNEQFF
>.|TRBJ2-7|.|TRBV28
TGTGCCAGCAGTTGGAAGGGGTATGTATCCTACGAGCAGTACTTC
CASSWKGYVSYEQYF
>.|TRBJ1-2|.|TRBV24-1
TGTGCCACCAGTGACATTGGGGACTACACCTTC
CATSDIGDYTF
>.|TRBJ1-1|.|TRBV19
TGTGCCAGCCAGAGGTTCGAGGGAACTGAAGCTTTCTTT
CASQRFEGTEAFF
>.|TRBJ1-2|TRBD1|TRBV10-3
TGTGCCATCACCAATACTCTGGGGGGGACAGGGGTTGGCTACACCTTC
CAITNTLGGTGVGYTF
>.|TRBJ1-4|.|TRBV27
TGTGCCAGCAGTTATGTGGGGGCAACTAATGAAAAACTGTTTTTT
CASSYVGATNEKLFF
>once|TRBJ2-3|.|TRBV5-6
TGTGCCAGCAGCCCGGCCGGTGGTGCAGATACGCAGTATTTT
CASSPAGGADTQYF
>.|TRBJ2-3|.|TRBV18
TGTGCCAGCTCACCACGGTTTACAGATACGCAGTATTTT
CASSPRFTDTQYF
>.|TRBJ1-1|.|TRBV10-3
TGTGCCATCAGTGAGTCAGGCAGGATGAACACTGAAGCTTTCTTT
CAISESGRMNTEAFF
>.|TRBJ1-2|.|TRBV19
TGTGCCAGTAGTACAACCTACCGAGACTTAGGCTACACCTTC
CASSTTYRDLGYTF
>.|TRBJ2-1|TRBD2|TRBV6-5
TGTGCCAGCAGTTACGCTTCCGGGAGGGCCAATGAGCAGTTCTTC
CASSYASGRANEQFF
>.|TRBJ1-5|.|TRBV6-2/TRBV6-3
TGTGCCAGCAGTTACGACCTAGGGCATCAGCCCCAGCATTTT
CASSYDLGHQPQHF
>few|TRBJ1-6|.|TRBV5-1
TGCGCCAGCAGCGCTACCGGGACGGAGAATTCACCCCTCCACTTT
CASSATGTENSPLHF
>once|TRBJ2-2|.|TRBV30
TGTGCCTGGAGTTCCACAAACACCGGGGAGCTGTTTTTT
CAWSSTNTGELFF
>.|TRBJ2-7|.|TRBV10-2
TGCGCCAGCATACCCCAGGAAAAACCTTCCTACGAGCAGTACTTC
CASIPQEKPSYEQYF
>.|TRBJ1-1|.|TRBV13
TGTGCCAGCAGCTTAGGACAGGGTGACACTGAAGCTTTCTTT
CASSLGQGDTEAFF
>.|TRBJ1-1|TRBD1|TRBV18
TGTGCCAGCTCAACACAATTAATGGACAGGGACACTGAAGCTTTCTTT
CASSTQLMDRDTEAFF
>.|TRBJ1-1|.|TRBV4-3
TGCGCCAGCAGCCCGGGACTACAGAACACTGAAGCTTTCTTT
CASSPGLQNTEAFF
>.|TRBJ1-6|.|TRBV6-5
TGTGCCAGCAGTTACTCGTCGGGGGGTTCACCCCTCCACTTT
CASSYSSGGSPLHF
>.|TRBJ2-2|.|TRBV10-3
TGTGCCATCAGTGTTTCGGGGAACACCGGGGAGCTGTTTTTT
CAISVSGNTGELFF
>once|TRBJ1-2|TRBD1|TRBV30
TGTGCCTGGAGCCGGACAGGGGGCGGTGGCTACACCTTC
CAWSRTGGGGYTF
>.|TRBJ1-4|TRBD1|TRBV18
TGTGCCAGCTCACCCACAGGGGTCTTTGAAAAACTGTTTTTT
CASSPTGVFEKLFF
>.|TRBJ2-5|.|TRBV2
TGTGCCAGCAGTGAATTGGGGCTCCGTCGTGAGACCCAGTACTTC
CASSELGLRRETQYF
>.|TRBJ1-2|.|TRBV7-2
TGTGCCAGCAGGGTTGGTGGTGGCTACACCTTC
CASRVGGGYTF
>.|TRBJ2-2|.|TRBV10-3
TGTGCCCCCCATCCGCATCCCGGGGAGCTGTTTTTT
CAPHPHPGELFF
>few|TRBJ1-6|.|TRBV14
TGTGCCAGCAGCCCCAGCGGGGATTCACCCCTCCACTTT
CASSPSGDSPLHF
>.|TRBJ1-1|.|TRBV12-5
TGTGCTAGTGGTTTGACAGTTACCGCTGAAGCTTTCTTT
CASGLTVTAEAFF
>.|TRBJ1-1|.|TRBV5-1
TGCGCCAGCAGCTTGACAGGATACGGGACTGAAGCTTTCTTT
CASSLTGYGTEAFF
>.|TRBJ1-2|.|TRBV10-3
TGTGCCATCAGCGGGGGCCTGAGGTATGGCTACACCTTC
CAISGGLRYGYTF
>.|TRBJ2-7|.|TRBV5-5
TGTGCCAGCAGCTTAGGTCTAGCGTCGTTGGTTGACGAGCAGTACTTC
CASSLGLASLVDEQYF
>.|TRBJ2-1|TRBD1|TRBV19
TGTGCCAGTAGTCACCGGGACAGGGGCAATGAGCAGTTCTTC
CASSHRDRGNEQFF
>.|TRBJ1-5|.|TRBV30
TGTGCCTGGAGTGTAAGGACAAGTCAGCCCCAGCATTTT
CAWSVRTSQPQHF
>.|TRBJ2-1|.|TRBV2
TGTGCCAGCAGTGAAGGGACAGATAGCTCCTACAATGAGCAGTTCTTC
CASSEGTDSSYNEQFF
>.|TRBJ1-3|TRBD1|TRBV28
TGTGCCAGCAGTTTATTGCAGGGGGCGGCTGGAAACACCATATATTTT
CASSLLQGAAGNTIYF
>.|TRBJ1-1|.|TRBV9
TGTGCCAGCAGCGACCTTCAAACCGGGGCGCCTGAAGCTTTCTTT
CASSDLQTGAPEAFF
>.|TRBJ2-7|.|TRBV20-1
TGCAGTGCTAGACCGCTCTACGAGCAGTACTTC
CSARPLYEQYF
>.|TRBJ1-5|.|TRBV4-1
TGCGCCAGCAGCCAGTGGGGGGTGGCAGGACGCAATCAGCCCCAGCATTTT
CASSQWGVAGRNQPQHF